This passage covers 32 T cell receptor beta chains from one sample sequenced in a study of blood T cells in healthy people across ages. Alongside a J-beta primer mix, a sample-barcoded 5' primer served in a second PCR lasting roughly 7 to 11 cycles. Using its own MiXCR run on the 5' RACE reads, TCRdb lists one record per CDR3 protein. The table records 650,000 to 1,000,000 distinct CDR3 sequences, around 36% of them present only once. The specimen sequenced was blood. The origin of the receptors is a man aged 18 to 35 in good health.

CDR3 in DNA: TGCAGTGCCACACCCGGGACAGGGAAGCAGCCCCAGCATTTT. Protein product: CSATPGTGKQPQHF. The gene calls are TRBV20-1 and TRBJ1-5; 9 nucleotides match TRBD1. V shed 6 bases and J 7 bases; nucleotides not matched to a gene: 10. Germline V CDR1 and CDR2: DFQATT, SNEGSKA (reference sequence). The CDR3 totals 14 residues.

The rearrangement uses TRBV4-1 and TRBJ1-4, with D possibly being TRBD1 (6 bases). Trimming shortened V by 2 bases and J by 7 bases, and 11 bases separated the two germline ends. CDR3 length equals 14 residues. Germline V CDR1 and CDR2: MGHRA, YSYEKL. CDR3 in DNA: TGCGCCAGCAGCCAAACAGGGTTGGGTGAAAAACTGTTTTTT. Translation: CASSQTGLGEKLFF.

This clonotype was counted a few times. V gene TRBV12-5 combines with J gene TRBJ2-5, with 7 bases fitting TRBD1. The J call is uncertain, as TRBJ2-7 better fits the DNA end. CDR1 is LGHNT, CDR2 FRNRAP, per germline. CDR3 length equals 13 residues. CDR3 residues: CASGADRVHEQYF. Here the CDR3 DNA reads TGTGCTAGTGGTGCCGACAGGGTCCACGAGCAGTACTTC.

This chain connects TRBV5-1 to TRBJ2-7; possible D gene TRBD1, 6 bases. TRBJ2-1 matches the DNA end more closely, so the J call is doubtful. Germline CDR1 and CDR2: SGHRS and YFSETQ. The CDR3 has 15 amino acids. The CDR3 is CASSLGAGTKNEQFF. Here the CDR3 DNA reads TGCGCCAGCAGCTTGGGGGCTGGGACAAAGAATGAGCAGTTCTTC.

Here the CDR3 reads CASSSSGSGAYNEQFF. In DNA, the CDR3 is TGCGCCAGCTCCAGCTCGGGTAGCGGGGCCTACAATGAGCAGTTCTTC. The chain links TRBV5-1 to TRBJ2-1, with 8 bases identical to TRBD2. CDR3 size: 16 residues. Germline assignment: CDR1 SGHRS and CDR2 YFSETQ. Trimming took 7 bases from V and 2 from J; bases not matched to a gene: 11. Based on the CDR3 plus reference TRBV5-1 and TRBJ2-1, the full variable domain is KAGVTQTPRYLIKTRGQQVTLSCSPISGHRSVSWYQQTPGQGLQFLFEYFSETQRNKGNFPGRFSGRQFSNSRSEMNVSTLELGDSALYLCASSSSGSGAYNEQFFGPGTRLTVL.

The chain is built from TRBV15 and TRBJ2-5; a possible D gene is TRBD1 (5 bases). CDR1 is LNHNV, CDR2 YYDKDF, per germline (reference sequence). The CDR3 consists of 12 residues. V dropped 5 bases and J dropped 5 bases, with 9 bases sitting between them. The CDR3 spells CATSLRAETQYF. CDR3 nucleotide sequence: TGTGCCACCAGCCTCAGGGCGGAGACCCAGTACTTC.

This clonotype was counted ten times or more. The CDR3 DNA reads as TGCGCCAGCAGTCCTGACCAAGCCAATTCCAATGAGCAGTTCTTC. Amino acid sequence: CASSPDQANSNEQFF. This rearrangement joins TRBV4-1 to TRBJ2-1; D is unclear. The CDR3 is 15 residues long. Trimming pared 6 bases from V and 6 bases from J, leaving 18 bases between. Germline values: CDR1 MGHRA, CDR2 YSYEKL.

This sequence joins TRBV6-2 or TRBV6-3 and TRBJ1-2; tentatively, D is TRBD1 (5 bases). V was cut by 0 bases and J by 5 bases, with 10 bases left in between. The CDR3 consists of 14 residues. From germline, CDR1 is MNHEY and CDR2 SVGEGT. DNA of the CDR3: TGTGCCAGCAGTTACTCCGGGACTCCGTATGGCTACACCTTC. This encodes CASSYSGTPYGYTF.

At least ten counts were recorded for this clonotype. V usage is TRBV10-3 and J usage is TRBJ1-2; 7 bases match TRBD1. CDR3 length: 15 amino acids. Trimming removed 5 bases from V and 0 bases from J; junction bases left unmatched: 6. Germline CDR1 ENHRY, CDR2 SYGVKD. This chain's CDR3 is CAISTGATSNYGYTF. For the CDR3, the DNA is TGTGCCATCAGTACAGGGGCGACTTCTAACTATGGCTACACCTTC.

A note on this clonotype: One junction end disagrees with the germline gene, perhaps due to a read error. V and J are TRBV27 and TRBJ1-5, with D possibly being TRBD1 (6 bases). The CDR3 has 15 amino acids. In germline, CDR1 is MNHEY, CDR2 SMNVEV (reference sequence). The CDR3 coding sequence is TGTGCCCGCAGTCCCCAACAGGGTTCTGGGCAGCCCCAGCATTTT. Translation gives CARSPQQGSGQPQHF.

The CDR3 bases are TGCAGTGCTAGAGATGAGAGTTGGGGAAGTAGCTATGGCTACACCTTC. This encodes CSARDESWGSSYGYTF. The chain has TRBV20-1 and TRBJ1-2, with D unclear. The CDR3 consists of 16 residues. Trimming cost V 0 bases and J 4 bases, with 18 bases left between them. CDR1 is DFQATT and CDR2 is SNEGSKA in the germline V gene (reference sequence).

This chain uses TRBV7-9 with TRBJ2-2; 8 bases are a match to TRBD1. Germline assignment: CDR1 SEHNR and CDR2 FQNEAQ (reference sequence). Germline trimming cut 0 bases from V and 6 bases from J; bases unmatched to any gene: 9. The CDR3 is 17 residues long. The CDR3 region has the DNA TGTGCCAGCAGCTTAGCCGCCGGGACAGGCGACGCCGGGGAGCTGTTTTTT. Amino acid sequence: CASSLAAGTGDAGELFF.

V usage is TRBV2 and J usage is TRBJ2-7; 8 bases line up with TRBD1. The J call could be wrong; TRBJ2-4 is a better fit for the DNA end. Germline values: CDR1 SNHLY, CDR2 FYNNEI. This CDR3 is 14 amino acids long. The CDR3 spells CASRINRGKNIQYF. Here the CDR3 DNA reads TGTGCCAGCAGGATTAACAGGGGGAAGAACATTCAGTACTTC.

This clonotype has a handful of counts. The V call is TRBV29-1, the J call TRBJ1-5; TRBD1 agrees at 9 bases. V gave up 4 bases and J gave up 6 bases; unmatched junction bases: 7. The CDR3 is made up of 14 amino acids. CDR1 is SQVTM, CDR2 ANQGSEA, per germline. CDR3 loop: CSVADRGVGQPQHF. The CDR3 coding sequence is TGCAGCGTTGCGGACAGGGGAGTGGGTCAGCCCCAGCATTTT.

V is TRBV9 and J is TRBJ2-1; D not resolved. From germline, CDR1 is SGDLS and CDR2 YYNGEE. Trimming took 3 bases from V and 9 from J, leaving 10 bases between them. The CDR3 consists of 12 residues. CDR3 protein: CASSAIGGEQFF. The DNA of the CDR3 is TGTGCCAGCAGCGCGATCGGTGGTGAGCAGTTCTTC.

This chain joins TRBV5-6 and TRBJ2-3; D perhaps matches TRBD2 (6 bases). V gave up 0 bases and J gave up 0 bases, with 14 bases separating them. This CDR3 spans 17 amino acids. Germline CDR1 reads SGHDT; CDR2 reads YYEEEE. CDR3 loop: CASSLVGEADSTDTQYF. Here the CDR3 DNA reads TGTGCCAGCAGCTTGGTGGGGGAGGCTGATAGCACAGATACGCAGTATTTT.

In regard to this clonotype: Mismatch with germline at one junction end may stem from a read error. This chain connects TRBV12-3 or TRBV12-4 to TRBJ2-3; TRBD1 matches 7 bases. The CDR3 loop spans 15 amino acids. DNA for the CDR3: TGTGCCAGCAGCCCGAAGGGGGCGAGCGCAGATACGGAGTATTTT. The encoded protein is CASSPKGASADTEYF.

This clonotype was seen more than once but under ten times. CDR3 protein: CSARRTTTAPGNTIYF. DNA of the CDR3: TGCAGTGCTAGACGGACGACGACGGCTCCTGGAAACACCATATATTTT. The chain uses TRBV20-1 and TRBJ1-3, with D unresolved. This CDR3 contains 16 residues. The germline gives CDR1 DFQATT, CDR2 SNEGSKA (reference sequence). V was shortened by 2 bases and J by 2 bases, with 16 bases between the two germline ends.

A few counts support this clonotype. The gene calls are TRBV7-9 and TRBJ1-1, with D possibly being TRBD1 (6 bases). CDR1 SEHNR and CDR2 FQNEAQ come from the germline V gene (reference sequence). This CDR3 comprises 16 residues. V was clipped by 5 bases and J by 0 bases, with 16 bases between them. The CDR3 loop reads CASSADRQVLNTEAFF. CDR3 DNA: TGTGCCAGCAGCGCGGACCGACAGGTATTGAACACTGAAGCTTTCTTT.

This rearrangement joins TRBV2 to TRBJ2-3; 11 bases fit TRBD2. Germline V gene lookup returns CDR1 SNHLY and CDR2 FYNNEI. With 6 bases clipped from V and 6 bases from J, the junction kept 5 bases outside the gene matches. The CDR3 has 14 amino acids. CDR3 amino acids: CASRTSGELDTQYF. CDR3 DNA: TGTGCCAGCAGGACTAGCGGGGAGCTGGATACGCAGTATTTT.

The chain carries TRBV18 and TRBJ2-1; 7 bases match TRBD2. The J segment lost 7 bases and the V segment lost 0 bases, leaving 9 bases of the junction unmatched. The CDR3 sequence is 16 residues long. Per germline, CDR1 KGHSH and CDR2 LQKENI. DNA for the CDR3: TGTGCCAGCTCACCACCGGGCCTAGCGGACGTGAATGAGCAGTTCTTC. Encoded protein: CASSPPGLADVNEQFF.

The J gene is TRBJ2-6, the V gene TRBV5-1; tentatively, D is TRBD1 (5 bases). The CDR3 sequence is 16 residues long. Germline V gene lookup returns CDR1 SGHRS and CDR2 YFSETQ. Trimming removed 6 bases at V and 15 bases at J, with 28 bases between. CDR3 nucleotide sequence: TGCGCCAGCACCGGCGCAGAGGTATCTGGGGCCAGCGCCCTGACTTTC. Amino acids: CASTGAEVSGASALTF.

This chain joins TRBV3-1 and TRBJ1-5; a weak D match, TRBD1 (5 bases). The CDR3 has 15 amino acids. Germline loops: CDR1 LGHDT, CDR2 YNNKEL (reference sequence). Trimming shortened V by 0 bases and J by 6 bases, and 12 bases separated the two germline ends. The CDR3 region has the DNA TGTGCCAGCAGCCAAGATTCGGCCGGGGGTCAGCCCCAGCATTTT. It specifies CASSQDSAGGQPQHF.

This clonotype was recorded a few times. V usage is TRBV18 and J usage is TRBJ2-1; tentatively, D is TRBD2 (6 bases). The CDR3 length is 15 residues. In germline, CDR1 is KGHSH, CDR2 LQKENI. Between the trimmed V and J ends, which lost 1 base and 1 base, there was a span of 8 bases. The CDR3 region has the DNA TGTGCCAGCTCACCACAGGAGGGGTCCTACAATGAGCAGTTCTTC. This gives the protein CASSPQEGSYNEQFF.

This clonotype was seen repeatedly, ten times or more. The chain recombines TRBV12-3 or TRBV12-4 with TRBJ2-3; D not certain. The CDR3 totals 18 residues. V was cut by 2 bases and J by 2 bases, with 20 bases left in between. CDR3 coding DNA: TGTGCCAGCAGTTTATTCCCCGGCTCCAGGCCGACCACAGATACGCAGTATTTT. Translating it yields CASSLFPGSRPTTDTQYF.

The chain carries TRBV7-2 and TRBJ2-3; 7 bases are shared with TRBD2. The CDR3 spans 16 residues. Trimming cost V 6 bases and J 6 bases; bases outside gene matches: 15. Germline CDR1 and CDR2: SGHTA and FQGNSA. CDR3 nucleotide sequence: TGTGCCAGCAGTCCACGGGCGGGGGTATCATCTGATACGCAGTATTTT. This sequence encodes CASSPRAGVSSDTQYF.

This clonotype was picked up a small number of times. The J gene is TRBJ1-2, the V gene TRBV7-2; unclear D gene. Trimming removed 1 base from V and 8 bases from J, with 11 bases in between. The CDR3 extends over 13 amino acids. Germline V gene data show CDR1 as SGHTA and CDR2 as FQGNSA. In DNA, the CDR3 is TGTGCCAGCAGCTTAGTCATCAATGTCGGCTACACCTTC. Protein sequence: CASSLVINVGYTF. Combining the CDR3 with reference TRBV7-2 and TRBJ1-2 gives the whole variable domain GAGVSQSPSNKVTEKGKDVELRCDPISGHTALYWYRQSLGQGLEFLIYFQGNSAPDKSGLPSDRFSAERTGGSVSTLTIQRTQQEDSAVYLCASSLVINVGYTFGSGTRLTVV.

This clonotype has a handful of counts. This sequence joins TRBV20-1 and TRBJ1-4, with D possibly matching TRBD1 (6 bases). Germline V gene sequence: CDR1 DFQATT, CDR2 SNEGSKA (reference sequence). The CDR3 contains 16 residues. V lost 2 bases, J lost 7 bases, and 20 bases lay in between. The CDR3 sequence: CSARLGRGGVLEKLFF. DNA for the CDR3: TGCAGTGCTAGACTTGGCAGGGGAGGTGTACTTGAAAAACTGTTTTTT.

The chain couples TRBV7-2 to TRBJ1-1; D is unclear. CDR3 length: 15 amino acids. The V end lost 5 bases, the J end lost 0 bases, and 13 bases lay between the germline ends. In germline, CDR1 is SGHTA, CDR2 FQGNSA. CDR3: CASSLPLPMNTEAFF. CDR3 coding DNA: TGTGCCAGCAGCCTCCCTCTCCCTATGAACACTGAAGCTTTCTTT.

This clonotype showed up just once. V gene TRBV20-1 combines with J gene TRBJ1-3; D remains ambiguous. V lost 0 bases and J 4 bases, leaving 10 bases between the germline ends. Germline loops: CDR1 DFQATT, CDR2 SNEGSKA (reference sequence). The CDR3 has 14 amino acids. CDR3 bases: TGCAGTGCTAGAGATTTGGGAGCCGGAAACACCATATATTTT. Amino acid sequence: CSARDLGAGNTIYF.

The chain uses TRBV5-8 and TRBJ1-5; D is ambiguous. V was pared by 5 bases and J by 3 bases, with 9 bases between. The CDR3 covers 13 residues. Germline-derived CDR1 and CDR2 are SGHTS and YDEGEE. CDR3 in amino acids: CASRRSLNQPQHF. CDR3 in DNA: TGTGCCAGCAGAAGAAGCCTCAATCAGCCCCAGCATTTT.

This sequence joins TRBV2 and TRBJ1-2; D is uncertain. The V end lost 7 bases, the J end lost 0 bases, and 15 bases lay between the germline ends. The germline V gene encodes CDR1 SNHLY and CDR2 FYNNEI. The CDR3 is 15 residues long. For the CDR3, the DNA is TGTGCCAGCAAAGAGAGAGAGGGTGCTAACTATGGCTACACCTTC. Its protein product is CASKEREGANYGYTF.